The 3 T cell receptor beta chains below were found in one sample sequenced in a study of blood T cell repertoires in COVID-19. Produced via immunoSEQ multiplex PCR; TCRdb's table is partial and in-frame only. The data contain over 150,000 clones, 75% to 85% of them seen just once; the ten biggest clones take up roughly 10%. Sequencing input: PBMCs or T cells enriched from blood (not recorded which). All receptors come from a man aged 35 to 55 who had recovered from COVID-19.

The chain combines TRBV5-6 with TRBJ2-2; TRBD2 agrees at 11 bases. The CDR3 sequence is 17 residues long. With V trimmed by 0 bases and J by 3 bases, 4 bases remained unmatched. Germline V gene data show CDR1 as SGHDT and CDR2 as YYEEEE. DNA of the CDR3: TGTGCCAGCAGCTTGGAACTAGCGGGAGTGTACACCGGGGAGCTGTTTTTT. Its translation: CASSLELAGVYTGELFF.

The V gene is TRBV7-2, the J gene TRBJ2-1, with 10 bases that match TRBD2. J was trimmed by 5 bases and V by 2 bases; bases with no gene match: 3. The CDR3 is made up of 15 amino acids. Germline CDR1 is SGHTA and CDR2 is FQGNSA. DNA for the CDR3: TGTGCCAGCAGCTTAAGGACTAGCGGAAACAATGAGCAGTTCTTC. Protein: CASSLRTSGNNEQFF.

This chain connects TRBV7-2 to TRBJ2-3; 7 bases are a match to TRBD1. Germline V lookup: CDR1 SGHTA, CDR2 FQGNSA. V shed 1 base and J 5 bases; nucleotides not matched to a gene: 9. The CDR3 loop spans 16 amino acids. For the CDR3, the DNA is TGTGCCAGCAGCTTAGGTCCGACAGGGACGGGAGATACGCAGTATTTT. Amino acids: CASSLGPTGTGDTQYF.